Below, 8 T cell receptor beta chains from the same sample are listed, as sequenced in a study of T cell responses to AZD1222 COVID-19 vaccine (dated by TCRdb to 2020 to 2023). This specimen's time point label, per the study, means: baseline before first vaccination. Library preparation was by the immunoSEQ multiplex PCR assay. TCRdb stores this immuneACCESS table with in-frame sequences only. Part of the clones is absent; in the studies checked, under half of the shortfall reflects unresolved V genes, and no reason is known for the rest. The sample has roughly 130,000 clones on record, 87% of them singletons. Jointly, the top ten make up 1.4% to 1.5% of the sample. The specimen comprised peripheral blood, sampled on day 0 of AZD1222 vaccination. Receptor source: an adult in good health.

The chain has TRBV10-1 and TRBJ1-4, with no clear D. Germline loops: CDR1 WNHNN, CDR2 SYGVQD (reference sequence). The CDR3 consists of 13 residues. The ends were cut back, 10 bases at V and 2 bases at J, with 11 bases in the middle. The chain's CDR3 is CATLDATNEKLFF. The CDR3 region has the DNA TGCGCCACCCTAGACGCGACTAATGAAAAACTGTTTTTT.

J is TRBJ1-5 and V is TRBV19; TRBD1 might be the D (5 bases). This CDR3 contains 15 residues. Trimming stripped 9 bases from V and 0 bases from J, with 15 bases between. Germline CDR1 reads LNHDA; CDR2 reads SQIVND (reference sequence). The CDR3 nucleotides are TGTGCCAGCCATCCGGGGCCTTATAGCAATCAGCCCCAGCATTTT. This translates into CASHPGPYSNQPQHF.

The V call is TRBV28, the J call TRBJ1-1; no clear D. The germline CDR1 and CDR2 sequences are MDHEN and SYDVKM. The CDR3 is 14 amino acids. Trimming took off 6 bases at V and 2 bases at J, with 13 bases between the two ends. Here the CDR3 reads CASRLASSNTEAFF. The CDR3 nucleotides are TGTGCCAGCAGGCTAGCCTCGTCTAACACTGAAGCTTTCTTT.

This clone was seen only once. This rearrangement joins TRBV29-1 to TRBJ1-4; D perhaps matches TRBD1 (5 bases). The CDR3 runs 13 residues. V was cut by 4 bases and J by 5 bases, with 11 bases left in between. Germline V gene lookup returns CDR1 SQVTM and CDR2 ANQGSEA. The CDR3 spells CSVGRTSNEKLFF. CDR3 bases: TGCAGCGTTGGACGGACAAGCAATGAAAAACTGTTTTTT.

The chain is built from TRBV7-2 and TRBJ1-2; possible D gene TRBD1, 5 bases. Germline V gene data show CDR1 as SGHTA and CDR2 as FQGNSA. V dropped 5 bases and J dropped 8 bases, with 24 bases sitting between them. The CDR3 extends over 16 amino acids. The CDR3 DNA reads TGTGCCAGCAGCCTCTCCACGTCCTTCAGTGAGGGGGGCTACACCTTC. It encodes CASSLSTSFSEGGYTF.

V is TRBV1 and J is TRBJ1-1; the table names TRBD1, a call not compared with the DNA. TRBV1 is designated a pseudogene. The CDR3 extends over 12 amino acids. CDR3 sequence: CTSRTGYTEAFF. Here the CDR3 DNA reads TGCACCAGCCGTACAGGGTACACTGAAGCTTTCTTT.

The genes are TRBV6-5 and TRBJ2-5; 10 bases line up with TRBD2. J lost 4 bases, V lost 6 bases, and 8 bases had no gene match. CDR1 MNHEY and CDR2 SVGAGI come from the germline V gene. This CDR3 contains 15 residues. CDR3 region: CASRHLAGAGETQYF. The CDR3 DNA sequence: TGTGCCAGCAGGCACCTAGCGGGGGCCGGAGAGACCCAGTACTTC.

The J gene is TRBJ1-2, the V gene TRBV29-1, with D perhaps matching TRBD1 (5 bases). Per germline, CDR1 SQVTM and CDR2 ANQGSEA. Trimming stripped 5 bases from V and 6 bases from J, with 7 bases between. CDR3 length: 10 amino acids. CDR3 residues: CSVPGNGYTF. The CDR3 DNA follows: TGCAGCGTTCCAGGGAATGGCTACACCTTC.